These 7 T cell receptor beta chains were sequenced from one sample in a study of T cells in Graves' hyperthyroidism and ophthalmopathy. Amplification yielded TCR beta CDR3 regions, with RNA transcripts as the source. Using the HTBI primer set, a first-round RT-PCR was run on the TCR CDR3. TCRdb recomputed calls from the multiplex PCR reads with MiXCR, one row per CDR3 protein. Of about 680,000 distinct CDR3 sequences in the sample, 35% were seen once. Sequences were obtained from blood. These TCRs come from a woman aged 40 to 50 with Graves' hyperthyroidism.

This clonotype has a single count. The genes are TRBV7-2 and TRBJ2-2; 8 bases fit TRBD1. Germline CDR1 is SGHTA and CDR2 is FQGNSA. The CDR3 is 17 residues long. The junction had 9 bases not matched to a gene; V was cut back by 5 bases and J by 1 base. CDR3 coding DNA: TGTGCCAGCAGCCCCACGGGGGACAGGTGGAACACCGGGGAGCTGTTTTTT. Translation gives CASSPTGDRWNTGELFF.

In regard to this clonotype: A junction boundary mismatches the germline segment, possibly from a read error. This chain's CDR3 is CASSGAQLREKLFF. CDR3 sequence (DNA): TGTGCCAGCAGTGGGGCCCAACTAAGGGAAAAACTGTTTTTT. The chain employs TRBV10-2 and TRBJ1-4, with D possibly matching TRBD1 (5 bases). The CDR3 is 14 amino acids. Germline V gene lookup returns CDR1 WSHSY and CDR2 SAAADI.

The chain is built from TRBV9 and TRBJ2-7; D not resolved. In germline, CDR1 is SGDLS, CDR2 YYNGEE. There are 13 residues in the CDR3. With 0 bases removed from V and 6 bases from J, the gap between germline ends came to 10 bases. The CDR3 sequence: CASSVATFGEQYF. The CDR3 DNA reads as TGTGCCAGCAGCGTAGCTACTTTCGGCGAGCAGTACTTC.

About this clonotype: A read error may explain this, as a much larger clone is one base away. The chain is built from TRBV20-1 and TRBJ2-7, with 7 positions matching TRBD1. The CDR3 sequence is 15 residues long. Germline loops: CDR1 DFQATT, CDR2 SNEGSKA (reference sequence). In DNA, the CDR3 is TGCAGTGCTAGAGATCTAGGGACAGCGACCTACGGGCAGTACTTC. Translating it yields CSARDLGTATYGQYF.

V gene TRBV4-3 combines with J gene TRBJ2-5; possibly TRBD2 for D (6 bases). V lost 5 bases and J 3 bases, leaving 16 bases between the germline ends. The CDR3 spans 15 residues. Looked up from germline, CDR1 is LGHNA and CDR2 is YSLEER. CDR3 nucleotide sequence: TGCGCCAGCAGCTTTCGGGGGTCACCAGAAGAGACCCAGTACTTC. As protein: CASSFRGSPEETQYF.

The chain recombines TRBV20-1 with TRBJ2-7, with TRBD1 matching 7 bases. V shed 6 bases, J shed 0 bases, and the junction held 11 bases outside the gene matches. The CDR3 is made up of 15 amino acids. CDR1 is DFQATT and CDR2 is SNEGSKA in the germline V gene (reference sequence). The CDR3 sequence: CSAANDRASSYEQYF. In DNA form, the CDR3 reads TGCAGTGCCGCTAACGACAGGGCCAGCTCCTACGAGCAGTACTTC.

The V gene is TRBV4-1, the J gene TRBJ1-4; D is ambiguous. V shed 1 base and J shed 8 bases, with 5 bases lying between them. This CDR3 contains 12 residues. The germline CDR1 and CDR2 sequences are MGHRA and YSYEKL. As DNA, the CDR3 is TGCGCCAGCAGCCAAGGGGGAGAAAAACTGTTTTTT. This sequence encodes CASSQGGEKLFF.